Sequencing of this TCR beta chain was carried out in a study of molecular identifiers for immune sequencing clone quantification. Study background: Across replicate runs, RNA obtained from around 20,000 or 100,000 naive CD8 cells was divided into five, with four undergoing sequencing.

With listed TCR primers and previously described methods, bulk TCR libraries were prepared. In TCRdb, the PCR reads were re-called with MiXCR into one record per CDR3 protein. The sample consists of approximately 93,000 distinct CDR3 sequences, around 27% of them appearing once. This CDR3 is 16 amino acids long. V was clipped by 4 bases and J by 6 bases; unmatched bases: 9. General study points: Clones above 20 RNA copies contained over 97% of effector molecules but under 1% of naive ones. Reports indicate spiked Jurkat TCR RNA from one cell could be found among roughly 950,000 naive cells.

This clonotype showed up many times. Its matching antigen is unknown. The receptor was derived from a human donor in good health. Some libraries in this study had Jurkat cell RNA spiked in. Specimen: naive CD8+ T cells from blood, with Jurkat cell RNA spiked in. Subset reported: FACS-sorted CD8+CD4-CCR7+CD45RA+ naive T cells. This chain links TRBV23-1 with TRBJ1-6; 7 bases align to TRBD1. TRBV23-1 falls under the ORF class, with uncertain function. This CDR3 reads CASSLPWDRPNSPLHF. The DNA for the CDR3 is TGCGCCAGCAGTCTCCCGTGGGACAGACCTAATTCACCCCTCCACTTT.